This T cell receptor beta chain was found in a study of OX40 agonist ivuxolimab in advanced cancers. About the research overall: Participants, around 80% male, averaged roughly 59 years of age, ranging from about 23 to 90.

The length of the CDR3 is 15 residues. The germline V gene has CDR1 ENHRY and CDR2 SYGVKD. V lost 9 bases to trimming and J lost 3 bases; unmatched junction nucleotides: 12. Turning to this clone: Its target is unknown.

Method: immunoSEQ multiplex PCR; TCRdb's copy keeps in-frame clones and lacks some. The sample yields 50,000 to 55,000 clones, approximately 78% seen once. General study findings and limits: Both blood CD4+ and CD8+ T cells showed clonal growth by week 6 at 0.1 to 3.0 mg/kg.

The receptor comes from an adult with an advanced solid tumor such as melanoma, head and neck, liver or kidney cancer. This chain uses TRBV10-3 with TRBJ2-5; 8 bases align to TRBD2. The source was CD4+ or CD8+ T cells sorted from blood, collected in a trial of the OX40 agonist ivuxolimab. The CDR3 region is CAISSPTGGKETQYF. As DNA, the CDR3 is TGTGCCATTTCTAGCCCGACGGGGGGGAAAGAGACCCAGTACTTC.